This T cell receptor (beta chain) derives from a study of T cells in localized non-small cell lung cancer. To note about this clone: What it recognizes is unknown.

Germline loops: CDR1 SGHRS, CDR2 YFSETQ. This CDR3 contains 16 residues. V shed 4 bases, J shed 3 bases, and the junction held 9 bases outside the gene matches. Study outcomes and limitations: Adjacent lung tissue had a median approximately 57 of the top 100 clones found in the tumor. Uninvolved neighboring lung showed the greatest T cell clonality, exceeding tumor. Patients showing higher blood T cell density tended to see longer overall survival. Investigators sequenced only a single tumor region, leaving heterogeneity possible.

TCRdb's copy holds only in-frame clones and misses some; the assay was immunoSEQ multiplex PCR. The table lists more than 45,000 clones, roughly 88% of them singletons, with about 18% in the top ten. The sequence was collected from a man aged 40 to 70 with stage III lung adenocarcinoma. Sequenced material: peripheral blood mononuclear cells, taken before any cancer treatment. The chain employs TRBV5-1 and TRBJ2-3, with 9 bases that match TRBD1. CDR3 nucleotide sequence: TGCGCCAGCAGCCCCGGACAGGGGATTGCGACAGATACGCAGTATTTT. Translating gives CASSPGQGIATDTQYF. The full variable domain, in which reference TRBV5-1 and TRBJ2-3 provide the parts outside the CDR3, is KAGVTQTPRYLIKTRGQQVTLSCSPISGHRSVSWYQQTPGQGLQFLFEYFSETQRNKGNFPGRFSGRQFSNSRSEMNVSTLELGDSALYLCASSPGQGIATDTQYFGPGTRLTVL.